This T cell receptor beta chain was identified in a study of blood T cells in healthy people across ages. Collection of 8.5 to 10 milliliters of peripheral blood was performed for each donor. Details on this clonotype: Antigen specificity is unknown.

Trimming took off 2 bases at V and 1 base at J, with 17 bases between the two ends. Germline V gene lookup returns CDR1 MNHEY and CDR2 SVGAGI. CDR3 length: 17 amino acids. Regarding the study as a whole: TCR beta diversity, measured per million T cells, fell in a roughly linear way with age.

The second PCR ran about 6 to 12 cycles with a sample-barcoded 5' primer and J-beta primers. The template-switch adaptor was a 5' adaptor with 12 random nucleotides. It tagged each cDNA molecule. Each CDR3 protein gets one entry after TCRdb re-called the 5' RACE reads with MiXCR. The table includes about 970,000 distinct CDR3 sequences, 51% detected once. The TCR originated in a woman between 55 and 75 years old in good health. Sequencing input: blood. The gene calls are TRBV6-5 and TRBJ2-5, with D tentatively TRBD2 (5 bases). The CDR3 sequence: CASSYRRARTFQETQYF. The DNA of the CDR3 is TGTGCCAGCAGTTACCGACGTGCCCGGACTTTCCAAGAGACCCAGTACTTC.